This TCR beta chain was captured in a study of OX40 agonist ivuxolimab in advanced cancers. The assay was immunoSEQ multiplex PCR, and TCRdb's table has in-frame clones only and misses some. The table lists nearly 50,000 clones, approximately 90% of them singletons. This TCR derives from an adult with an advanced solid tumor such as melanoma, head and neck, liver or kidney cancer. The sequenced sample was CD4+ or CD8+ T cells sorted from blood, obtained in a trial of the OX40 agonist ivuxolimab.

Written as DNA, the CDR3 is TGTGCCAGCAGCCAACTAACAGCCTACGAGCAGTACTTC. It is translated as CASSQLTAYEQYF. The rearrangement uses TRBV14 and TRBJ2-7, with no clear D. V lost 2 bases and J 2 bases, leaving 7 bases between the germline ends. CDR3 size: 13 residues. Germline loops: CDR1 SGHDN, CDR2 FVKESK.